A selection of T cell receptor beta chains follows, all from one sample in a study of T-cell memory formation after mild COVID-19. Each CDR3 protein is one row after TCRdb ran MiXCR on the 5' RACE reads. Seen here are 390,000 or so distinct CDR3 sequences, 15% to 20% observed once, and the top ten hold roughly 21%. Sequencing was performed on PBMCs or a T cell subset sorted from them (not recorded which). The receptors come from a man younger than 35 who had mild COVID-19 (a few samples of this study predate the infection). Cell type and time point are not known. Both conserved end residues are part of each CDR3. Fields, in order: V gene, clone size, D gene, J gene, CDR3 protein, CDR3 DNA. D genes are given only for firm matches. A clone size is listed for some rows: how often the clone was seen (once, few, many), or a class if it is expanded.

v_call: TRBV27; clone_size: few; d_call: TRBD1; j_call: TRBJ2-1; cdr3_aa: CASSFGTGGYEQFF; cdr3_nt: TGTGCCAGCAGTTTTGGCACAGGGGGCTATGAGCAGTTCTTC
v_call: TRBV7-2; clone_size: few; d_call: NA; j_call: TRBJ2-4; cdr3_aa: CASSERDRVRWYF; cdr3_nt: TGTGCCAGCAGCGAACGGGACCGGGTTCGATGGTACTTC
v_call: TRBV7-9; clone_size: few; d_call: NA; j_call: TRBJ2-1; cdr3_aa: CASSFGSPLEQFF; cdr3_nt: TGTGCCAGCAGCTTTGGGTCGCCTCTGGAGCAGTTCTTC
v_call: TRBV5-1; clone_size: NA; d_call: TRBD1; j_call: TRBJ2-7; cdr3_aa: CASSLNRGLREQYF; cdr3_nt: TGCGCCAGCAGCCTCAACAGGGGGCTCAGGGAGCAGTACTTC
v_call: TRBV28; clone_size: NA; d_call: NA; j_call: TRBJ2-7; cdr3_aa: CASKSGINYEQYF; cdr3_nt: TGTGCCAGCAAGTCCGGGATAAACTACGAGCAGTACTTC
v_call: TRBV5-1; clone_size: few; d_call: NA; j_call: TRBJ1-3; cdr3_aa: CASSFSGAEGNTIYF; cdr3_nt: TGCGCCAGCAGCTTCTCGGGGGCCGAGGGAAACACCATATATTTT
v_call: TRBV27; clone_size: NA; d_call: NA; j_call: TRBJ1-5; cdr3_aa: CASSSVTWGQPQHF; cdr3_nt: TGTGCCAGCAGTTCTGTAACATGGGGACAGCCCCAGCATTTT
v_call: TRBV5-1; clone_size: few; d_call: NA; j_call: TRBJ2-5; cdr3_aa: CASSLAAGTQVYRQETQYF; cdr3_nt: TGCGCCAGCAGCTTGGCGGCCGGAACGCAGGTGTATCGCCAAGAGACCCAGTACTTC
v_call: TRBV4-3; clone_size: few; d_call: TRBD1; j_call: TRBJ2-5; cdr3_aa: CASSLFRGQGATQYF; cdr3_nt: TGCGCCAGCAGCCTATTCAGGGGACAGGGGGCAACCCAGTACTTC
v_call: TRBV12-3/TRBV12-4; clone_size: NA; d_call: NA; j_call: TRBJ2-2; cdr3_aa: CASSSGDTTGELFF; cdr3_nt: TGTGCCAGCAGTTCGGGAGACACCACCGGGGAGCTGTTTTTT
v_call: TRBV5-1; clone_size: many; d_call: NA; j_call: TRBJ2-5; cdr3_aa: CASSLLGSGETQYF; cdr3_nt: TGCGCCAGCAGCTTGCTGGGGTCTGGGGAGACCCAGTACTTC
v_call: TRBV12-3/TRBV12-4; clone_size: few; d_call: TRBD2; j_call: TRBJ2-5; cdr3_aa: CASSRWAGVGETQYF; cdr3_nt: TGTGCCAGCAGTCGGTGGGCGGGGGTAGGAGAGACCCAGTACTTC
v_call: TRBV3-1; clone_size: NA; d_call: NA; j_call: TRBJ1-2; cdr3_aa: CASSQAGGWDYGYTF; cdr3_nt: TGTGCCAGCAGCCAAGCCGGCGGCTGGGACTATGGCTACACCTTC
v_call: TRBV5-1; clone_size: NA; d_call: NA; j_call: TRBJ2-5; cdr3_aa: CASSLTDRRETQYF; cdr3_nt: TGCGCCAGCAGTCTGACGGATAGGCGAGAGACCCAGTACTTC
v_call: TRBV7-9; clone_size: NA; d_call: NA; j_call: TRBJ1-2; cdr3_aa: CASSLVGDNYGYTF; cdr3_nt: TGTGCCAGCAGCTTAGTGGGGGACAACTATGGCTACACCTTC
v_call: TRBV2; clone_size: few; d_call: NA; j_call: TRBJ2-4; cdr3_aa: CASSVVTAVSNIQYF; cdr3_nt: TGTGCCAGCAGTGTGGTGACAGCGGTGTCGAACATTCAGTACTTC
v_call: TRBV20-1; clone_size: few; d_call: NA; j_call: TRBJ2-7; cdr3_aa: CSARVPSGFYEQYF; cdr3_nt: TGCAGTGCTAGAGTTCCTTCAGGGTTCTACGAGCAGTACTTC
v_call: TRBV7-7; clone_size: many; d_call: NA; j_call: TRBJ2-5; cdr3_aa: CASSRRQGGQETQYF; cdr3_nt: TGTGCTAGCAGCCGTAGACAGGGAGGTCAAGAGACCCAGTACTTC
v_call: TRBV28; clone_size: few; d_call: NA; j_call: TRBJ2-7; cdr3_aa: CAAEGSSYEQYF; cdr3_nt: TGTGCCGCGGAAGGGAGCTCCTACGAGCAGTACTTC
v_call: TRBV6-2/TRBV6-3; clone_size: NA; d_call: NA; j_call: TRBJ1-5; cdr3_aa: CASSVRGSSQPQHF; cdr3_nt: TGTGCCAGCAGCGTCAGGGGTAGTAGTCAGCCCCAGCATTTT
v_call: TRBV5-1; clone_size: NA; d_call: NA; j_call: TRBJ2-3; cdr3_aa: CASNRDSTDTQYF; cdr3_nt: TGCGCCAGCAACCGGGACAGCACAGATACGCAGTATTTT
v_call: TRBV4-1; clone_size: NA; d_call: NA; j_call: TRBJ2-2; cdr3_aa: CASSPGAAGELFF; cdr3_nt: TGCGCCAGCAGCCCCGGGGCGGCCGGGGAGCTGTTTTTT
v_call: TRBV29-1; clone_size: NA; d_call: NA; j_call: TRBJ1-2; cdr3_aa: CSVGIRGYTF; cdr3_nt: TGCAGCGTTGGAATACGAGGCTACACCTTC
v_call: TRBV29-1; clone_size: few; d_call: NA; j_call: TRBJ1-4; cdr3_aa: CSVQRAPRGEKLFF; cdr3_nt: TGCAGCGTACAACGGGCCCCCCGGGGTGAAAAACTGTTTTTT
v_call: TRBV4-1; clone_size: NA; d_call: NA; j_call: TRBJ1-2; cdr3_aa: CASSQVPGYGYTF; cdr3_nt: TGCGCCAGCAGCCAAGTACCGGGCTATGGCTACACCTTC
v_call: TRBV4-1; clone_size: few; d_call: TRBD2; j_call: TRBJ2-3; cdr3_aa: CASSAAGGPDTQYF; cdr3_nt: TGCGCCAGCAGCGCCGCGGGGGGGCCAGATACGCAGTATTTT
v_call: TRBV20-1; clone_size: few; d_call: NA; j_call: TRBJ2-3; cdr3_aa: CSATSADTQYF; cdr3_nt: TGCAGTGCTACCAGCGCAGATACGCAGTATTTT
v_call: TRBV6-5; clone_size: NA; d_call: NA; j_call: TRBJ1-4; cdr3_aa: CASSYSRVSNEKLFF; cdr3_nt: TGTGCCAGCAGTTACTCAAGGGTATCAAATGAAAAACTGTTTTTT
v_call: TRBV24-1; clone_size: many; d_call: TRBD1; j_call: TRBJ2-1; cdr3_aa: CATSEWDSRQFF; cdr3_nt: TGTGCCACCAGTGAGTGGGACAGTCGGCAGTTCTTC
v_call: TRBV5-1; clone_size: NA; d_call: NA; j_call: TRBJ2-3; cdr3_aa: CASSPSQGRQGTQYF; cdr3_nt: TGCGCCAGCAGCCCGAGTCAGGGTCGCCAAGGTACGCAGTATTTT
v_call: TRBV6-1; clone_size: few; d_call: NA; j_call: TRBJ2-7; cdr3_aa: CASSEFYEQYF; cdr3_nt: TGTGCCAGCAGTGAATTCTACGAGCAGTACTTC
v_call: TRBV18; clone_size: NA; d_call: NA; j_call: TRBJ1-2; cdr3_aa: CASSPAIRDGYTF; cdr3_nt: TGTGCCAGCTCACCAGCGATTCGGGATGGCTACACCTTC
v_call: TRBV14; clone_size: NA; d_call: TRBD1; j_call: TRBJ2-7; cdr3_aa: CASSQLGQARPYEQYF; cdr3_nt: TGTGCCAGCAGCCAACTAGGACAGGCAAGACCCTACGAGCAGTACTTC
v_call: TRBV19; clone_size: NA; d_call: TRBD2; j_call: TRBJ2-2; cdr3_aa: CASSIQRGTRTGELFF; cdr3_nt: TGTGCCAGTAGTATCCAGCGGGGCACCAGGACCGGGGAGCTGTTTTTT
v_call: TRBV6-5; clone_size: NA; d_call: TRBD2; j_call: TRBJ2-3; cdr3_aa: CASTPQRGGRTDTQYF; cdr3_nt: TGTGCCAGCACCCCCCAGCGGGGGGGCCGGACAGATACGCAGTATTTT
v_call: TRBV4-1; clone_size: NA; d_call: NA; j_call: TRBJ1-5; cdr3_aa: CASSQDQIRGEYSNQPQHF; cdr3_nt: TGCGCCAGCAGCCAAGATCAGATCCGGGGCGAGTATAGCAATCAGCCCCAGCATTTT
v_call: TRBV27; clone_size: NA; d_call: NA; j_call: TRBJ2-2; cdr3_aa: CASSSSMRELFF; cdr3_nt: TGTGCCAGCTCTTCTAGCATGCGGGAGCTGTTTTTT
v_call: TRBV10-3; clone_size: NA; d_call: TRBD1; j_call: TRBJ2-2; cdr3_aa: CAISESRRQGAHTGELFF; cdr3_nt: TGTGCCATCAGTGAGTCGAGGCGACAGGGGGCGCATACCGGGGAGCTGTTTTTT
v_call: TRBV5-1; clone_size: many; d_call: NA; j_call: TRBJ2-5; cdr3_aa: CASSTGRIGVETQYF; cdr3_nt: TGCGCCAGCAGCACCGGTCGTATTGGGGTGGAGACCCAGTACTTC
v_call: TRBV6-2/TRBV6-3; clone_size: few; d_call: NA; j_call: TRBJ1-2; cdr3_aa: CASRSGTKGGYTF; cdr3_nt: TGTGCCAGCAGATCCGGGACGAAAGGGGGCTACACCTTC
v_call: TRBV28; clone_size: NA; d_call: NA; j_call: TRBJ2-1; cdr3_aa: CASRQWPDEQFF; cdr3_nt: TGTGCCAGCAGACAATGGCCGGATGAGCAGTTCTTC
v_call: TRBV7-9; clone_size: few; d_call: TRBD1; j_call: TRBJ2-7; cdr3_aa: CASSSPGQTDYEQYF; cdr3_nt: TGTGCCAGCAGCTCTCCGGGACAGACGGACTACGAGCAGTACTTC
v_call: TRBV5-5; clone_size: few; d_call: TRBD1; j_call: TRBJ1-1; cdr3_aa: CASSLSGQGGTNTEAFF; cdr3_nt: TGTGCCAGCAGCTTATCCGGACAGGGCGGGACTAACACTGAAGCTTTCTTT
v_call: TRBV6-5; clone_size: few; d_call: NA; j_call: TRBJ1-6; cdr3_aa: CASSFISGSYNSPLHF; cdr3_nt: TGTGCCAGCAGTTTTATAAGTGGGTCCTATAATTCACCCCTCCACTTT
v_call: TRBV6-5; clone_size: few; d_call: TRBD1; j_call: TRBJ1-1; cdr3_aa: CASNTGDTEAFF; cdr3_nt: TGTGCCAGCAACACAGGGGACACTGAAGCTTTCTTT
v_call: TRBV29-1; clone_size: NA; d_call: TRBD2; j_call: TRBJ2-1; cdr3_aa: CSDEQRGGYNEQFF; cdr3_nt: TGCAGCGACGAACAGCGGGGGGGCTACAATGAGCAGTTCTTC
v_call: TRBV5-1; clone_size: few; d_call: NA; j_call: TRBJ2-7; cdr3_aa: CASSLHLAGHYTYEQYF; cdr3_nt: TGCGCCAGCAGCTTGCACCTGGCAGGGCATTATACCTACGAGCAGTACTTC
v_call: TRBV7-8; clone_size: NA; d_call: NA; j_call: TRBJ2-2; cdr3_aa: CASSLRGPTGELFF; cdr3_nt: TGTGCCAGCAGCTTGAGGGGCCCCACCGGGGAGCTGTTTTTT
v_call: TRBV7-9; clone_size: few; d_call: NA; j_call: TRBJ1-1; cdr3_aa: CASSLAVDGGTEAFF; cdr3_nt: TGTGCCAGCAGCTTAGCCGTGGATGGGGGCACTGAAGCTTTCTTT
v_call: TRBV7-2; clone_size: NA; d_call: NA; j_call: TRBJ1-1; cdr3_aa: CASSLGQWGTEAFF; cdr3_nt: TGTGCCAGCAGCTTAGGGCAGTGGGGGACTGAAGCTTTCTTT
v_call: TRBV5-4; clone_size: NA; d_call: TRBD1; j_call: TRBJ2-6; cdr3_aa: CASNPQGATGANVLTF; cdr3_nt: TGTGCCAGCAACCCACAGGGGGCGACTGGGGCCAACGTCCTGACTTTC
v_call: TRBV10-1; clone_size: NA; d_call: NA; j_call: TRBJ2-1; cdr3_aa: CASSESLGEGFSEQFF; cdr3_nt: TGCGCCAGCAGTGAGTCCTTGGGGGAAGGTTTTAGTGAGCAGTTCTTC